This T cell receptor (beta chain) was documented in a study of technical replicates of blood from several donors. Sequencing used immunoSEQ multiplex PCR; TCRdb keeps in-frame clones, though not all of them. The sample consists of 55,000 to 75,000 clones, approximately 94% of them appearing once. V was clipped by 2 bases and J by 1 base; unmatched bases: 6. Germline CDR1 reads LNHDA; CDR2 reads SQIVND (reference sequence). CDR3 length equals 16 residues. This TCR was sampled from a human donor in good health. Some clones in this sample may be carry-over from other donors' samples. V usage is TRBV19 and J usage is TRBJ1-1; 8 bases fit TRBD1. The sample consisted of PBMCs. CDR3 nucleotides: TGTGCCAGTAGTATAAGACAGGGGCATGAGAACACTGAAGCTTTCTTT. This sequence encodes CASSIRQGHENTEAFF.